This T cell receptor beta chain was obtained from a study of T cells in Graves' hyperthyroidism and ophthalmopathy. Researchers barred patients who had uncontrolled infection, other autoimmune disease, pregnancy or lactation. Trimming took 5 bases from V and 2 from J, leaving 13 bases between them. Germline V CDR1 and CDR2: MNHNS, SASEGT. The CDR3 consists of 14 residues. Amplification yielded TCR beta CDR3 regions, with RNA transcripts as the source. The HTBI primer set served for first-round RT-PCR of the TCR CDR3. Via MiXCR, TCRdb re-called the multiplex PCR reads, giving one row per CDR3 protein. Of a few hundred thousand distinct CDR3 sequences listed, around a sixth are singletons.

This sequence originates from a woman aged 40 to 50 with Graves' ophthalmopathy. The material sequenced was blood. The chain is built from TRBV6-1 and TRBJ2-7; tentative D call: TRBD1 (5 bases). Written as DNA, the CDR3 is TGTGCCAGCAGTCAGGGTGGTCGTACCTACGAGCAGTACTTC. This codes for CASSQGGRTYEQYF.